The text below deals with one T cell receptor beta chain. This entry is derived from a study of T-cell reconstitution after alpha-beta-depleted transplantation in children. The TCRbeta library incorporated unique molecular identifiers. TCRdb passed the PCR reads through MiXCR, listing each CDR3 protein once. The table shows approximately 1,000,000 distinct CDR3 sequences, with less than 30% occurring only once. With 3 bases removed from V and 9 bases from J, the gap between germline ends came to 20 bases. The CDR3 has 15 amino acids. The sequence derives from a boy in the first two years of life who had a stem cell transplant for SCID, so the T cells may come from the graft donor. The gene calls are TRBV12-3 or TRBV12-4 and TRBJ1-2; a possible D gene is TRBD1 (5 bases). The sample was PBMCs, mostly from graft donor cells, taken 360 days after TCRalphabeta/CD19-depleted stem cell transplant. The CDR3 region has the DNA TGTGCCAGCAGTTTTTGCTGCGGACACGGGGGGAGCTACACCTTC. As protein: CASSFCCGHGGSYTF.